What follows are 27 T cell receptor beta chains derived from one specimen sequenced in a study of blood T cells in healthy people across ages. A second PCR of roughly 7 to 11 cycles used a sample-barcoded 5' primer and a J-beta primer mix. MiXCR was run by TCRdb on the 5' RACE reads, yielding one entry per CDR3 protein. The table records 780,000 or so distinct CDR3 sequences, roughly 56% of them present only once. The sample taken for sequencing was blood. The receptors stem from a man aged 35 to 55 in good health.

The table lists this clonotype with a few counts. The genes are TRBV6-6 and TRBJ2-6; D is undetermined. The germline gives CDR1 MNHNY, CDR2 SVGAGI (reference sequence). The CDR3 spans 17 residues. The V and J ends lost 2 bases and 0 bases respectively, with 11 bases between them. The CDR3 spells CASSYLPLGSGANVLTF. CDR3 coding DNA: TGTGCCAGCAGTTACCTCCCATTGGGCTCTGGGGCCAACGTCCTGACTTTC.

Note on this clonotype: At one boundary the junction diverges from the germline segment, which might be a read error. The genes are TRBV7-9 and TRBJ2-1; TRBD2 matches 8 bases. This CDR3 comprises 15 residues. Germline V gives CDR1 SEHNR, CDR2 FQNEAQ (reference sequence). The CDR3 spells CSSSLGAGAGNEQFF. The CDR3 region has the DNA TGTTCCAGCAGCTTAGGAGCGGGAGCTGGAAATGAGCAGTTCTTC.

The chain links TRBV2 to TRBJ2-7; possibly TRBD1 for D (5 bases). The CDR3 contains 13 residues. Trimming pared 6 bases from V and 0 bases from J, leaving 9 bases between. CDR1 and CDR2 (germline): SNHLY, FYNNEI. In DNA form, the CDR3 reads TGTGCCAGCAGGCCAGACAGCTCCTACGAGCAGTACTTC. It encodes CASRPDSSYEQYF.

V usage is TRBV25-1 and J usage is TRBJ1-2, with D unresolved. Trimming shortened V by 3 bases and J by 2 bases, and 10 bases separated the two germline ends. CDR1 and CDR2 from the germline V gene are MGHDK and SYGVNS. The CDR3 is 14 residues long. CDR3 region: CASSEFGENYGYTF. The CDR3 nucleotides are TGTGCCAGCAGTGAGTTCGGGGAGAACTATGGCTACACCTTC.

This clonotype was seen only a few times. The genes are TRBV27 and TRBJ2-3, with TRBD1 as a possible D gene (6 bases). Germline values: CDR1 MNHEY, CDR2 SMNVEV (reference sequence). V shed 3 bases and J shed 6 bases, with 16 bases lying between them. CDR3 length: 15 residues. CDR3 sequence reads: CASSLQGSFVDTQYF. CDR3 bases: TGTGCCAGCAGTTTGCAGGGGTCCTTTGTCGATACGCAGTATTTT.

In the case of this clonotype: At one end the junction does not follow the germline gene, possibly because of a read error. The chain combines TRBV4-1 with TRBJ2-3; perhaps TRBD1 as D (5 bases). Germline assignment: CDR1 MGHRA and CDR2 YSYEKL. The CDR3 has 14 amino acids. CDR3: CASSPKGPTDTRYF. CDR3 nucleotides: TGCGCCAGCAGCCCAAAGGGGCCTACAGATACGCGGTATTTT.

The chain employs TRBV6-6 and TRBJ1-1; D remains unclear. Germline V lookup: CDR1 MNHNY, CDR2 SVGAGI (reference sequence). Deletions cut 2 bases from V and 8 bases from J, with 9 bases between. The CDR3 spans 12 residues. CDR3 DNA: TGTGCCAGCAGTTACAGGTCACGAGAAGCTTTCTTT. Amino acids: CASSYRSREAFF.

CDR3 loop: CASSETRASGGPTTQYF. The CDR3 DNA is TGTGCCAGCAGTGAAACTCGGGCTAGCGGGGGGCCCACGACCCAGTACTTC. The rearrangement links TRBV2 to TRBJ2-7; 11 nucleotides line up with TRBD2. The DNA end lines up better with TRBJ2-5; the J call may be wrong. The CDR3 runs to 17 residues. Germline V CDR1 and CDR2: SNHLY, FYNNEI.

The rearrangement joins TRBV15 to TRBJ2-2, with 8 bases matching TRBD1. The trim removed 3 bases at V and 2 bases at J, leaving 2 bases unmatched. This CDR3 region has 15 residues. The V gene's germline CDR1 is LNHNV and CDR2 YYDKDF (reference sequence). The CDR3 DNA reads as TGTGCCACCAGCAGGGACAGGGACAACACCGGGGAGCTGTTTTTT. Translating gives CATSRDRDNTGELFF.

This CDR3 reads CASSVTLRASGANVLTF. The CDR3 DNA follows: TGTGCCAGCAGCGTTACTCTCAGGGCTTCGGGGGCCAACGTCCTGACTTTC. J is TRBJ2-6 and V is TRBV9; tentatively, D is TRBD1 (5 bases). The CDR3 length is 17 residues. The V end was cut by 2 bases, the J end by 4 bases, with 16 bases between. Germline assignment: CDR1 SGDLS and CDR2 YYNGEE.

As DNA, the CDR3 is TGTGCCAGCATAGGGCTGGTAGGGGTCGGGGAGACCCAGTACTTC. This codes for CASIGLVGVGETQYF. The gene calls are TRBV28 and TRBJ2-5; TRBD1 might be the D (5 bases). V was shortened by 7 bases and J by 5 bases, with 20 bases between the two germline ends. The CDR3 runs 15 residues. In germline, CDR1 is MDHEN, CDR2 SYDVKM.

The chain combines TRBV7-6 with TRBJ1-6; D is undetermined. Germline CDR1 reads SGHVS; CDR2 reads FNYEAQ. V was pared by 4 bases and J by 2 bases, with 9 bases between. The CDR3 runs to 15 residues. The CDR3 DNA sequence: TGTGCCAGCAGCTCCGTTCAACCCTATAATTCACCCCTCCACTTT. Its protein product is CASSSVQPYNSPLHF.

CDR3 nucleotides: TGTGCCAGCAGCCCCGTGCCGGGACAGCCGTTAACCTACGAGCAGTACTTC. Residues: CASSPVPGQPLTYEQYF. This chain links TRBV5-5 with TRBJ2-7; 7 bases agree with TRBD1. This CDR3 region has 17 residues. Trimming removed 4 bases from V and 2 bases from J; junction bases left unmatched: 15. Germline V gene data show CDR1 as SGHKS and CDR2 as YYEKEE (reference sequence).

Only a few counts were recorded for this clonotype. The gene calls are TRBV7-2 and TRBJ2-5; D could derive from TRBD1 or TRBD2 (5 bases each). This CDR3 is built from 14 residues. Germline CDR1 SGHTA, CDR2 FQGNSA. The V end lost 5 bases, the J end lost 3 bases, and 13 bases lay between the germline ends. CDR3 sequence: CASSGGPGKETQYF. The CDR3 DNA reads TGTGCCAGCAGCGGGGGACCGGGCAAAGAGACCCAGTACTTC. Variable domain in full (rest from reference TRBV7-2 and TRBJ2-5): GAGVSQSPSNKVTEKGKDVELRCDPISGHTALYWYRQSLGQGLEFLIYFQGNSAPDKSGLPSDRFSAERTGGSVSTLTIQRTQQEDSAVYLCASSGGPGKETQYFGPGTRLLVL.

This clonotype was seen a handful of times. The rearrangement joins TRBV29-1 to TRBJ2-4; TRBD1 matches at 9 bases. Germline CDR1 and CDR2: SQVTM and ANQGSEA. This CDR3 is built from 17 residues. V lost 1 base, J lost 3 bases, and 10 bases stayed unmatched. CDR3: CSVEGRDRVEGKNIQYF. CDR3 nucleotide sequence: TGCAGCGTTGAAGGGCGGGACAGGGTCGAGGGCAAAAACATTCAGTACTTC. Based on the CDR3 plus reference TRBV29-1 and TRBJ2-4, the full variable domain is SAVISQKPSRDICQRGTSLTIQCQVDSQVTMMFWYRQQPGQSLTLIATANQGSEATYESGFVIDKFPISRPNLTFSTLTVSNMSPEDSSIYLCSVEGRDRVEGKNIQYFGAGTRLSVL.

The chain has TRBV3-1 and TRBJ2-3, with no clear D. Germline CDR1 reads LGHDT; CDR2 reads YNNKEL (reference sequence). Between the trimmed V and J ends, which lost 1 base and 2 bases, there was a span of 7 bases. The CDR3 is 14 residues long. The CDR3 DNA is TGTGCCAGCAGCCAAGGCATTCTCACAGATACGCAGTATTTT. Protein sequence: CASSQGILTDTQYF.

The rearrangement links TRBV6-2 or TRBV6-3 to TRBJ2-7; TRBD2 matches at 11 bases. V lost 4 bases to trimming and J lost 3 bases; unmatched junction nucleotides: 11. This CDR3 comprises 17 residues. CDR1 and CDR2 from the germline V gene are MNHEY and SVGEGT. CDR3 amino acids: CASSFSLAGGHNYEQYF. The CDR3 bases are TGTGCCAGCAGTTTCAGCCTAGCGGGAGGCCACAACTACGAGCAGTACTTC.

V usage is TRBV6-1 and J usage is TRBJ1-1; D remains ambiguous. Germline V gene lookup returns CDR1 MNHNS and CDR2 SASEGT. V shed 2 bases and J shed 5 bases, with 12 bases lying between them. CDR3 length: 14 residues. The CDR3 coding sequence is TGTGCCAGCAGTGAAACCAGTAGTTGGACTGAAGCTTTCTTT. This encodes CASSETSSWTEAFF.

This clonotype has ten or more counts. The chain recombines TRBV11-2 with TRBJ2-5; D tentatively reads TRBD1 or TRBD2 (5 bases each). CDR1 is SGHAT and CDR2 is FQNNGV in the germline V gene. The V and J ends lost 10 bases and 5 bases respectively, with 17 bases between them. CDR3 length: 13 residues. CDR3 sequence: CATHEGQSETQYF. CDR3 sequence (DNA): TGTGCCACCCACGAGGGGCAGTCTGAGACCCAGTACTTC.

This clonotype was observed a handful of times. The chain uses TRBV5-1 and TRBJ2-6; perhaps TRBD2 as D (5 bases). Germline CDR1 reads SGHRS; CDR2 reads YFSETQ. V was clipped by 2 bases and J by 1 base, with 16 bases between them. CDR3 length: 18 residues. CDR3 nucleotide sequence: TGCGCCAGCAGCTTCCCGGACTCAAGGGAGTCTGGGGCCAACGTCCTGACTTTC. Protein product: CASSFPDSRESGANVLTF. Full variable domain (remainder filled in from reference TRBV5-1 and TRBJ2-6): KAGVTQTPRYLIKTRGQQVTLSCSPISGHRSVSWYQQTPGQGLQFLFEYFSETQRNKGNFPGRFSGRQFSNSRSEMNVSTLELGDSALYLCASSFPDSRESGANVLTFGAGSRLTVL.

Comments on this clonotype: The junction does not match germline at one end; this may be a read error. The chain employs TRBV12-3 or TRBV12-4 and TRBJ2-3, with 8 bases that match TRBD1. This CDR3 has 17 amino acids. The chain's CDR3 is CASSSRRTGRSTDTQYF. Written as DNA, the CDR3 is TGTGCCAGCAGTTCCCGTCGGACAGGGAGAAGCACGGATACGCAGTATTTT.

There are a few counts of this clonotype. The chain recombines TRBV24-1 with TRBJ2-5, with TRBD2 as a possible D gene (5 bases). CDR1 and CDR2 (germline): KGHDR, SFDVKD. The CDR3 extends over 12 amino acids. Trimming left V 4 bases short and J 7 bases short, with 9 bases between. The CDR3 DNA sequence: TGTGCCACCAGTGAGGACTCCGCGACCCAGTACTTC. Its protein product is CATSEDSATQYF.

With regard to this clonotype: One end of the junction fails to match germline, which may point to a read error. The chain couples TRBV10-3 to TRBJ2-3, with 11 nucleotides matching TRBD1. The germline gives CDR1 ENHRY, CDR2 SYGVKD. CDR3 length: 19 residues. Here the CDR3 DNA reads TGTGCCATCAGTGAGCGCGATTTGGACGGGACAGGGGGTACAGATACGCGGTATTTT. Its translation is CAISERDLDGTGGTDTRYF.

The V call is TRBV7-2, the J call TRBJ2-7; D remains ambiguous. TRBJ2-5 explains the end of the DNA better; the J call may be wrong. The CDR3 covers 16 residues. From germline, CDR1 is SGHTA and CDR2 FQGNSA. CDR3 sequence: CASSLGLQRDKETQYF. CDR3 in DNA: TGTGCCAGCAGCTTAGGACTTCAGCGAGACAAAGAGACCCAGTACTTC.

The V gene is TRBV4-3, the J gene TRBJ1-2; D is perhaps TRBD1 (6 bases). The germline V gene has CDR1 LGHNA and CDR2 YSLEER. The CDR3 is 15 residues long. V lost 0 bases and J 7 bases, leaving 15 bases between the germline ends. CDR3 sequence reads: CASSQDRGGQAGYTF. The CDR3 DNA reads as TGCGCCAGCAGCCAAGATAGGGGGGGTCAGGCTGGCTACACCTTC.

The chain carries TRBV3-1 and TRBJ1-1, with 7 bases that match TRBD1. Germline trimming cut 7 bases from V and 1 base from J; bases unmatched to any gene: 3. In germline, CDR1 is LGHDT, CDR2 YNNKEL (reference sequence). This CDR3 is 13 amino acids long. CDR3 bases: TGTGCCAGCATTCAGGGGGGGAACACTGAAGCTTTCTTT. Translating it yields CASIQGGNTEAFF. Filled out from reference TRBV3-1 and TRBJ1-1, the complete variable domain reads DTAVSQTPKYLVTQMGNDKSIKCEQNLGHDTMYWYKQDSKKFLKIMFSYNNKELIINETVPNRFSPKSPDKAHLNLHINSLELGDSAVYFCASIQGGNTEAFFGQGTRLTVV.

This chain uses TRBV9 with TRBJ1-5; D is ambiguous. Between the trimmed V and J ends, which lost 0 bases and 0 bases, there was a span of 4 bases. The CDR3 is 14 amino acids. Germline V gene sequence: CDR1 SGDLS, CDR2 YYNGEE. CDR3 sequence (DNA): TGTGCCAGCAGCGTAGAGGATAGCAATCAGCCCCAGCATTTT. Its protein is CASSVEDSNQPQHF.